One sample yielded the 15 T cell receptor beta chains listed below, sequenced in a study of tumor-infiltrating lymphocytes in oesophageal squamous cell carcinoma. From the PCR reads, TCRdb called clonotypes with MiXCR, one entry per CDR3 protein. The data show approximately 17,000 distinct CDR3 sequences, with approximately 46% seen just once and approximately 40% held by the top ten. Sequenced material: blood. These TCRs come from a female donor with esophageal squamous cell carcinoma.

CDR3 amino acids: CSVRTGGRRGQYF. In DNA, the CDR3 is TGCAGCGTAAGGACAGGCGGCCGGAGGGGGCAGTACTTC. V gene TRBV29-1 combines with J gene TRBJ2-3; D possibly corresponds to TRBD1 (7 bases). The end of the DNA fits TRBJ2-7 better, so the J call may be wrong. The CDR3 totals 13 residues. In germline, CDR1 is SQVTM, CDR2 ANQGSEA.

V usage is TRBV7-6 and J usage is TRBJ2-1, with D perhaps matching TRBD1 (5 bases). The assigned J gene may be wrong: the sequence end matches TRBJ2-7 better. The CDR3 is made up of 13 amino acids. The germline V gene encodes CDR1 SGHVS and CDR2 FNYEAQ. The CDR3 nucleotides are TGTGCCAGCAGCTTTGACAGTACCTACGAGCAGTACTTC. Translating it yields CASSFDSTYEQYF.

This clonotype was observed many times. A clone one base away is much larger, so this may be a read error. J is TRBJ2-1 and V is TRBV7-8, with a tentative D call TRBD1 (6 bases). V dropped 5 bases and J dropped 10 bases, with 12 bases sitting between them. The CDR3 has 12 amino acids. Germline values: CDR1 SGHVS, CDR2 FQNEAQ. Here the CDR3 reads CASSVDSYEQFF. CDR3 DNA: TGTGCCAGCAGCGTGGACAGCTACGAGCAGTTCTTC.

In its sample, this clonotype was seen many times. This rearrangement joins TRBV2 to TRBJ1-5; 7 nucleotides match TRBD1. This CDR3 region has 15 residues. The germline V gene has CDR1 SNHLY and CDR2 FYNNEI. With V trimmed by 2 bases and J by 2 bases, 3 bases remained unmatched. CDR3 DNA: TGTGCCAGCAGTGAATGGACAGGTGGCAATCAGCCCCAGCATTTT. Translation: CASSEWTGGNQPQHF.

The chain links TRBV10-3 to TRBJ1-2; possibly TRBD2 for D (6 bases). The end of the DNA is better explained by TRBJ2-1, so the J call may be wrong. Germline CDR1 ENHRY, CDR2 SYGVKD. The CDR3 loop spans 13 amino acids. The DNA for the CDR3 is TGTGCCATCAGTGTGGACCGGGAGAATGAGCAGTTCTTC. This sequence encodes CAISVDRENEQFF.

About this clonotype itself: The junction and the germline gene differ at one end; a read error may be behind it. The chain links TRBV7-6 to TRBJ2-3; D gene uncertain. The end of the DNA is better explained by TRBJ2-7, so the J call may be wrong. There are 14 residues in the CDR3. Germline CDR1 and CDR2: SGHVS and FNYEAQ. The CDR3: CASSLIAGTYEQYF. CDR3 DNA: TGTGCTAGCAGCTTAATCGCAGGTACCTACGAGCAGTACTTC.

The rearrangement links TRBV12-3 or TRBV12-4 to TRBJ2-1; D gene uncertain. The J call may be mistaken, given a closer DNA end match to TRBJ2-7. The length of the CDR3 is 12 residues. The CDR3 DNA is TGTGCCAGCAGTTACCAACCATACGAGCAGTACTTC. It is translated as CASSYQPYEQYF.

The chain joins TRBV7-2 to TRBJ2-3; 11 bases agree with TRBD2. The length of the CDR3 is 17 residues. Trimming at V came to 5 bases and at J to 6 bases, leaving 13 bases not matched to a gene. CDR1 and CDR2 (germline): SGHTA, FQGNSA. CDR3 region: CASSTPGSSGRRDTQYF. The CDR3 DNA reads TGTGCCAGCAGCACCCCAGGGTCTAGCGGGAGGAGGGATACGCAGTATTTT.

This clonotype was recorded at least ten times. This chain links TRBV18 with TRBJ2-5; no firm D call. The CDR3 has 11 amino acids. The germline CDR1 and CDR2 sequences are KGHSH and LQKENI. The germline V and J ends were trimmed by 3 bases and 1 base, with 0 bases remaining between them. In DNA form, the CDR3 reads TGTGCCAGCTCACCCCAAGAGACCCAGTACTTC. It codes for CASSPQETQYF.

This chain links TRBV7-8 with TRBJ1-2; D may be TRBD1 (5 bases). Germline lookup yields CDR1 SGHVS and CDR2 FQNEAQ. V was shortened by 4 bases and J by 4 bases, with 34 bases between the two germline ends. This CDR3 contains 21 residues. The CDR3, as DNA: TGTGCCAGCAGCTCCTATGAATACCCCGGGACGGCCACGACTAAATTCTATGGCTACACCTTC. Residues: CASSSYEYPGTATTKFYGYTF.

This clonotype was counted a single time. CDR3 in amino acids: CASSPLAGDSYNEQFF. CDR3 coding DNA: TGTGCCAGCAGCCCTTTAGCGGGGGACTCCTACAATGAGCAGTTCTTC. V gene TRBV7-3 combines with J gene TRBJ2-1; 9 positions agree with TRBD2. V shed 5 bases and J 0 bases; nucleotides not matched to a gene: 5. This CDR3 comprises 16 residues. CDR1 is SGHTA, CDR2 FQGTGA, per germline.

Remarks on this clonotype: Here the CDR3 omits its conserved ending phenylalanine or tryptophan, so a read error is the likely source. It is unclear where the CDR3 begins or ends on the DNA, so no DNA is shown, and the CDR3 is as TCRdb lists it. The rearrangement links TRBV5-1 to TRBJ2-6. A total of 8 residues make up the CDR3, ends included. Germline loops: CDR1 SGHRS, CDR2 YFSETQ. The CDR3 sequence is CASSAFRP.

This chain connects TRBV7-6 to TRBJ2-3; D tentatively reads TRBD1 or TRBD2 (6 bases each). The germline V gene has CDR1 SGHVS and CDR2 FNYEAQ. The V end lost 1 base, the J end lost 0 bases, and 11 bases lay between the germline ends. The CDR3 is made up of 16 amino acids. DNA for the CDR3: TGTGCCAGCAGCTTAGTGGGGGGCAAGAGCACAGATACGCAGTATTTT. This translates into CASSLVGGKSTDTQYF.

This chain uses TRBV7-3 with TRBJ2-5; 9 bases map to TRBD1. The J call may not be correct, given that the DNA end is closer to TRBJ2-1. The CDR3 sequence is 13 residues long. Germline assignment: CDR1 SGHTA and CDR2 FQGTGA. The DNA for the CDR3 is TGTGCCAGCAGCTTAGGGGGACAGGGTAGGCAGTTCTTC. Translation gives CASSLGGQGRQFF.

This clonotype showed up just a few times. CDR3 in amino acids: CASSLKSGSEQYF. In DNA form, the CDR3 reads TGTGCCAGCAGCTTAAAAAGCGGGAGCGAGCAGTACTTC. J is TRBJ2-6 and V is TRBV7-6, with 8 bases matching TRBD2. The DNA end is more similar to TRBJ2-7, so the J call may be wrong. The CDR3 has 13 amino acids. Looked up from germline, CDR1 is SGHVS and CDR2 is FNYEAQ.